This T cell receptor beta chain comes out of a study of beta chain features in type 1 diabetes. Study-wide findings and caveats: A possible short-template PCR bias applies equally to patients and controls. Insertion counts at VDJ junctions were lower in type 1 diabetes patients, who also showed more deletions there.

The sequenced template was cDNA made from the entire isolated RNA. TCRdb keeps only in-frame clones here, not all; method: immunoSEQ multiplex PCR. The sample gives hundreds of thousands of clones, about 71% of which show up once; approximately 0.053% is in the top ten. Turning to this clone: The antigen remains unidentified.

The germline V gene encodes CDR1 SGHAT and CDR2 FQNNGV. V was cut by 8 bases and J by 4 bases, with 11 bases left in between. The CDR3 has 13 residues. The genes are TRBV11-2 and TRBJ2-2; weak D call: TRBD1 (6 bases). Sample: naive CD4+ T cells from blood. The sequence was obtained from a man in his thirties or forties in good health. CDR3: CASSGHSTGELFF. CDR3 DNA: TGTGCCAGCTCGGGACATAGCACCGGGGAGCTGTTTTTT.